Listed below are T cell receptor beta chains from one sample, sequenced in a study of blood T cell repertoires in COVID-19. Measured with immunoSEQ multiplex PCR; TCRdb has only the in-frame clones, and not every one. The sample records 30,000 to 40,000 clones, about 87% being singletons. Sequenced material: peripheral blood. These receptor sequences come from a human donor in a cohort sampled during active COVID-19. The CDR3 runs from the conserved cysteine through the conserved F or W. A D gene is named only where the DNA matches it firmly. Rows may omit the clone size; those that give it use once, few, many or a size class.

TRBJ1-1	NA	NA	TRBV4-2	TGTGCCAGCAGCCAAGATTTTGGCCCCGGGGACACTGAAGCTTTCTTT	CASSQDFGPGDTEAFF
TRBJ2-2	TRBD2	NA	TRBV6-4	TGTGCCAGCAGTGTGAGCGGGAGCACCGGGGAGCTGTTTTTT	CASSVSGSTGELFF
TRBJ2-7	TRBD2	NA	TRBV5-1	TGCGCCAGCAGCTCCTATGGACTAGCGGGCACCTACGAGCAGTACTTC	CASSSYGLAGTYEQYF
TRBJ2-4	NA	NA	TRBV7-2	TGTGCCAGCAGCTTAGGAGCGGGACAGGAACACTTC	CASSLGAGQEHF
TRBJ1-5	TRBD1	NA	TRBV15	TGTGCCACCAGCAGAGGGGACAGGGGATTCGGTCAGCCCCAGCATTTT	CATSRGDRGFGQPQHF
TRBJ2-2	NA	NA	TRBV7-9	TGTGCCAGCAGCTTATATCCCACCGGGGAGCTGTTTTTT	CASSLYPTGELFF
TRBJ1-6	TRBD1	NA	TRBV10-1	TGCGCCAGCAGACAGGACAGGCAACAATTTAATTCACCCCTCCACTTT	CASRQDRQQFNSPLHF
TRBJ1-6	NA	NA	TRBV4-2	TGTGCCAGCAGCCAAGAGGACACCAATTCACCCCTCCACTTT	CASSQEDTNSPLHF
TRBJ1-2	TRBD1	NA	TRBV29-1	TGCAGCGTAAGGACAGGGGGCTATGGCTACACCTTC	CSVRTGGYGYTF
TRBJ1-3	NA	NA	TRBV11-2	TGTGCCAGCAGCTTAATACAGGGCTCTGGAAACACCATATATTTT	CASSLIQGSGNTIYF
TRBJ1-4	TRBD1	NA	TRBV6-5	TGTGCCAGCAGTAGAGACAGGGGTCTCAATGAAAAACTGTTTTTT	CASSRDRGLNEKLFF
TRBJ2-2	TRBD2	NA	TRBV6-2/TRBV6-3	TGTGCCAGCAGTTACTCGCGGGGGACCGGGGAGCTGTTTTTT	CASSYSRGTGELFF
TRBJ1-1	NA	NA	TRBV21-1	TGTGCCAGCAGCTTCCACGACAGGGGGCGTTACACGTGGAACACTGAAGCTTTCTTT	CASSFHDRGRYTWNTEAFF
TRBJ2-1	TRBD1	NA	TRBV5-1	TGCGCCAGCAGCTTGGAGACAGGGGTCTCCAATGAGCAGTTCTTC	CASSLETGVSNEQFF
TRBJ1-1	NA	NA	TRBV7-9	TGTGCCAGCAGCCCCCAGGGGTGGAACACTGAAGCTTTCTTT	CASSPQGWNTEAFF
TRBJ1-1	NA	NA	TRBV5-1	TGCGCCAGCAGCTCGCATGACAGCAAGAACACTGAAGCTTTCTTT	CASSSHDSKNTEAFF
TRBJ2-7	NA	NA	TRBV21-1	TGTGCCAGCAGGGAGACCAATTTCTCCTACGAGCAGTACTTC	CASRETNFSYEQYF
TRBJ2-1	NA	NA	TRBV7-2	TGTGCCAGCAGCTTATCGCGGGCGACCCGGTCGTTCTTC	CASSLSRATRSFF
TRBJ2-2	TRBD1	NA	TRBV2	TGTGCCAGCAGTGCCTGGACAGGGTCCAGGGAGCTGTTTTTT	CASSAWTGSRELFF
TRBJ1-2	NA	NA	TRBV5-5	TGTGCCAGCAGGGCATTACAGAGAGACTATGGCTACACCTTC	CASRALQRDYGYTF
TRBJ1-1	NA	once	TRBV30	TGTGCCTGGAGTCGAATATATGCCCACCGGGACAATAAAGGGCGCACTGAAGCTTTCTTT	CAWSRIYAHRDNKGRTEAFF
TRBJ2-1	TRBD2	NA	TRBV19	TGTGCCAGTAGTACCACCCTACTAGCGGGCAGGGACAATGAGCAGTTCTTC	CASSTTLLAGRDNEQFF
TRBJ2-5	TRBD2	once	TRBV6-2/TRBV6-3	TGTGCCAGCAGTTACTCCTCCCGGGGGGGCCTGCGGGAGACCCAGTACTTC	CASSYSSRGGLRETQYF